Detailed here is one T cell receptor beta chain. Germline assignment: CDR1 MNHEY and CDR2 SVGAGI. The CDR3 is made up of 15 amino acids. After removal of 5 bases from V and 2 bases from J, the junction contained 5 bases not matched to a gene. This entry comes from a study of blood T cell repertoires in COVID-19. Study-wide context: Both acute and convalescent COVID-19 samples were obtained from the United States, Italy and Spain.

Under the authors' procedure: Amplified reference gene primers provided the basis for estimating nucleated cell counts. Clones were sequenced by immunoSEQ multiplex PCR, and TCRdb holds only the in-frame ones, with some missing. V and J calls and clone size are given by that table; D and trimming were obtained from the DNA. The table lists 100,000 to 150,000 clones, around 74% of them singletons. V is TRBV6-5 and J is TRBJ1-2; 10 bases match TRBD1. The sample consisted of peripheral blood. This TCR came from a man in his 60s with acute or convalescent COVID-19. The CDR3 DNA is TGTGCCAGCAGTCGACAGGGGGCTCAGAACTATGGCTACACCTTC. Translation: CASSRQGAQNYGYTF.